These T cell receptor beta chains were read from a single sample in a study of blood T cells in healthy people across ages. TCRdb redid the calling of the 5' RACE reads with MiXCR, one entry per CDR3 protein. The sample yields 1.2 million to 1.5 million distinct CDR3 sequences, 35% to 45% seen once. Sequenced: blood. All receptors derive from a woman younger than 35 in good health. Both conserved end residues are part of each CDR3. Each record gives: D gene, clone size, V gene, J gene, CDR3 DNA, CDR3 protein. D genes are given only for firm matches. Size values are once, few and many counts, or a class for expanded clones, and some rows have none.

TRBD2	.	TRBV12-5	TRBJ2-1	TGTGCTAGTGGTTTGGGGACTAGCGTCGATGAGCAGTTCTTC	CASGLGTSVDEQFF
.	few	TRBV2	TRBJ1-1	TGTGCCAGCAGAGCCAGGGAGGAAGGTGAAGCTTTCTTT	CASRAREEGEAFF
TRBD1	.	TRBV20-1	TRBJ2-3	TGCAGTGCTCTGACAGGGGGCACAGATACGCAGTATTTT	CSALTGGTDTQYF
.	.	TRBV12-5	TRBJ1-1	TGTGCTAGTGGTTTGTATGCGGCCGAAGCTTTCTTT	CASGLYAAEAFF
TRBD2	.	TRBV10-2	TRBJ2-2	TGCGCTATACTAGCGGCCGACAGCGGGGAGCTGTTTTTT	CAILAADSGELFF
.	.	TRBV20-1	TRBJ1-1	TGCAGTGCTAGTAGTGTTGGGGGGCGGAACACTGAAGCTTTCTTT	CSASSVGGRNTEAFF
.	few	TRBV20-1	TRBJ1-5	TGCAGTGCTAGAGATCCGGCTAAGGGGGATGGGAATCAGCCCCAGCATTTT	CSARDPAKGDGNQPQHF
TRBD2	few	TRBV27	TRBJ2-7	TGTGCCAGCAGTTTTGGGGGGGACCTCAACGAGCAGTACTTC	CASSFGGDLNEQYF
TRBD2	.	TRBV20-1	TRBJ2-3	TGCAGTGCTAGAGACCCATTAGCGGGGCCCACAGATACGCAGTATTTT	CSARDPLAGPTDTQYF
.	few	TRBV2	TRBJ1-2	TGTGCCAGCAGTGAAGCTCGGATGAACTATGGCTACACCTTC	CASSEARMNYGYTF
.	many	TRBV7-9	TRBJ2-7	TGTGCCAGCAGCTTGGCGGGGATATACGAGCAGTACTTC	CASSLAGIYEQYF
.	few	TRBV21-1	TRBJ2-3	TGTGCCAGCAGCAAAGTCGAGCGGGGGGTCACAGATACGCAGTATTTT	CASSKVERGVTDTQYF
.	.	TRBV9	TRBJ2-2	TGTGCCAGCAGCGCCGCAAACACCGGGGAGCTGTTTTTT	CASSAANTGELFF
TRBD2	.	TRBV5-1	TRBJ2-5	TGCGCCAGCAGCTTTGGTCAGGGAGGGTCAGAGACCCAGTACTTC	CASSFGQGGSETQYF
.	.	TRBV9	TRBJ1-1	TGTGCCAGCAGCCTGGGGGGACCAGCGAACACTGAAGCTTTCTTT	CASSLGGPANTEAFF
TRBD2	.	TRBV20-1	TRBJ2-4	TGCAGTGCTAGCGGGAGGGCCGTACAGGACATTCAGTACTTC	CSASGRAVQDIQYF
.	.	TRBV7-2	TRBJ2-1	TGTGCCAGCAGCTTAGAGGCTAGCAGGAATGAGCAGTTCTTC	CASSLEASRNEQFF